This TCR beta chain came from a study of T-cell memory formation after mild COVID-19. The germline CDR1 and CDR2 sequences are MDHEN and SYDVKM. The CDR3 loop spans 14 amino acids. V was cut by 2 bases and J by 3 bases, with 10 bases left in between. TCRdb called the 5' RACE reads again in MiXCR, with one record for every CDR3 protein. The sample has fewer than 350,000 distinct CDR3 sequences; around 15% are singletons. The sequence derives from a young man who had mild COVID-19 (a few samples of this study predate the infection). Cell type and time point are not known. V and J are TRBV28 and TRBJ1-2, with a possible D match to TRBD1 (6 bases). The sample comprised PBMCs or a T cell subset sorted from them (not recorded which). The DNA of the CDR3 is TGTGCCAGCAGTTTAGGGGGACAATACTATGGCTACACCTTC. Protein sequence: CASSLGGQYYGYTF.